The 10 T cell receptor beta chains below all came from one sample that was sequenced in a study of cytomegalovirus exposure and HLA in healthy donors. The PCR ran on 60 Vbeta and 13 Jbeta primers. Profiled with immunoSEQ multiplex PCR; TCRdb holds only in-frame clones, not every one. The data show approximately 140,000 clones, around 84% seen once. Sample: PBMCs. Receptor source: a man aged 35 to 55 in good health and CMV-seropositive.

V gene TRBV5-1 combines with J gene TRBJ1-1, with a possible D match to TRBD1 (5 bases). The CDR3 is 14 residues long. Trimming took 1 base from V and 2 from J, leaving 9 bases between them. Looked up from germline, CDR1 is SGHRS and CDR2 is YFSETQ. The CDR3 DNA reads as TGCGCCAGCAGCTTGTCGACAGCAAACACTGAAGCTTTCTTT. Protein product: CASSLSTANTEAFF.

This sequence joins TRBV18 and TRBJ2-2, with 7 bases lining up with TRBD2. V lost 1 base and J lost 3; bases outside the gene matches: 5. Germline-derived CDR1 and CDR2 are KGHSH and LQKENI. CDR3 length: 16 amino acids. The CDR3 region has the DNA TGTGCCAGCTCACCACGTCTAGCGGACTACACCGGGGAGCTGTTTTTT. Amino acids: CASSPRLADYTGELFF.

In this sample, this clone turned up a few times. V gene TRBV7-9 combines with J gene TRBJ2-7; 9 bases match TRBD2. Losses at the gene ends were 8 bases for V and 2 bases for J; bases not matched to a gene: 1. The CDR3 contains 12 residues. Per germline, CDR1 SEHNR and CDR2 FQNEAQ (reference sequence). The CDR3 DNA is TGTGCCAGCGGGACTAGCCCCTACGAGCAGTACTTC. Translating gives CASGTSPYEQYF.

J is TRBJ2-5 and V is TRBV9; TRBD2 is a possible D gene (5 bases). This CDR3 is built from 14 residues. Germline V gene lookup returns CDR1 SGDLS and CDR2 YYNGEE. V lost 4 bases and J 9 bases, leaving 19 bases between the germline ends. For the CDR3, the DNA is TGTGCCAGCAGCTCCTATGGTATCACCGGGGCCCAGTACTTC. Its protein is CASSSYGITGAQYF.

The rearrangement links TRBV6-5 to TRBJ2-1; D gene unclear. The V and J ends lost 0 bases and 7 bases respectively, with 13 bases between them. Per the germline V gene, CDR1 is MNHEY and CDR2 is SVGAGI. The CDR3 runs 15 residues. The CDR3 DNA is TGTGCCAGCAGTTACTCGTCGGGTCATGTTAATGAGCAGTTCTTC. Its protein is CASSYSSGHVNEQFF.

V and J are TRBV5-5 and TRBJ2-5; 7 bases line up with TRBD1. The CDR3 length is 14 residues. V shed 2 bases and J 4 bases; nucleotides not matched to a gene: 5. Per the germline V gene, CDR1 is SGHKS and CDR2 is YYEKEE (reference sequence). CDR3 residues: CASSLQGWGETQYF. CDR3 nucleotide sequence: TGTGCCAGCAGCTTACAGGGGTGGGGAGAGACCCAGTACTTC. The complete variable domain, with remaining parts taken from reference TRBV5-5 and TRBJ2-5, reads DAGVTQSPTHLIKTRGQQVTLRCSPISGHKSVSWYQQVLGQGPQFIFQYYEKEERGRGNFPDRFSARQFPNYSSELNVNALLLGDSALYLCASSLQGWGETQYFGPGTRLLVL.

The chain recombines TRBV11-3 with TRBJ2-7, with D perhaps TRBD1 (5 bases). With 5 bases removed from V and 6 bases from J, the gap between germline ends came to 14 bases. CDR3 length: 13 amino acids. CDR1 SGHNT and CDR2 YENEEA come from the germline V gene. For the CDR3, the DNA is TGTGCCAGCAGCGGCCGGACAAGTAGCGAGCAGTACTTC. Its translation is CASSGRTSSEQYF.

This clone is labeled medium-sized. The chain joins TRBV4-1 to TRBJ1-1; no clear D. V dropped 4 bases and J dropped 5 bases, with 11 bases sitting between them. The CDR3 is made up of 13 amino acids. CDR1 is MGHRA and CDR2 is YSYEKL in the germline V gene. The CDR3: CASSRTAETEAFF. CDR3 sequence (DNA): TGCGCCAGCAGCCGAACAGCCGAAACTGAAGCTTTCTTT.

The V call is TRBV28, the J call TRBJ2-3; a possible D gene is TRBD2 (6 bases). Deletions cut 4 bases from V and 3 bases from J, with 8 bases between. Germline lookup yields CDR1 MDHEN and CDR2 SYDVKM. The CDR3 is 13 residues long. The CDR3 DNA is TGTGCCAGCAGTTCGACTAGTACAGATACGCAGTATTTT. Amino acid sequence: CASSSTSTDTQYF.

DNA for the CDR3: TGTGCCTCCACAGGGGGCGCAGGTGGCTACACCTTC. It encodes CASTGGAGGYTF. The genes are TRBV30 and TRBJ1-2; 9 bases fit TRBD1. Germline V CDR1 and CDR2: GTSNPN, SVGIG (reference sequence). V gave up 7 bases and J gave up 7 bases; unmatched junction bases: 7. This CDR3 is built from 12 residues.